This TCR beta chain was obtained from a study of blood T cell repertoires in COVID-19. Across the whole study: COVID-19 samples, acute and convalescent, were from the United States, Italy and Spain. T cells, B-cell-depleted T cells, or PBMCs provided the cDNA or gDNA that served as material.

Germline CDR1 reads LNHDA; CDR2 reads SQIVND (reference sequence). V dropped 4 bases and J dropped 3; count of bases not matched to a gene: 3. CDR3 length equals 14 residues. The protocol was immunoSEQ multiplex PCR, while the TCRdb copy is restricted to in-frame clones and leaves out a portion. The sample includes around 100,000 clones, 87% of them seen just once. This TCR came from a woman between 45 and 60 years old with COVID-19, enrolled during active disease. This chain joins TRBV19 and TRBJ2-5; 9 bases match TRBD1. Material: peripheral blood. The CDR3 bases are TGTGCCAGTAGTACCGGGACAGGGAAAGAGACCCAGTACTTC. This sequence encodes CASSTGTGKETQYF.